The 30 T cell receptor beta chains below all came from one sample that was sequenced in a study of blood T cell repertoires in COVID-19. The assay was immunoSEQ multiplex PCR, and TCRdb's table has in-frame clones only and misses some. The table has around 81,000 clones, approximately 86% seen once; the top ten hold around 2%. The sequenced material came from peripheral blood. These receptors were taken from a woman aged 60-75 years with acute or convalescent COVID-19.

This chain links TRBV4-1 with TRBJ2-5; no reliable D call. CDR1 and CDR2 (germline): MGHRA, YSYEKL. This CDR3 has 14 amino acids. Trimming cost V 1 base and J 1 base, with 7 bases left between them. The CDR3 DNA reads TGCGCCAGCAGCCAAGGCAGGATCCAAGAGACCCAGTACTTC. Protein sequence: CASSQGRIQETQYF.

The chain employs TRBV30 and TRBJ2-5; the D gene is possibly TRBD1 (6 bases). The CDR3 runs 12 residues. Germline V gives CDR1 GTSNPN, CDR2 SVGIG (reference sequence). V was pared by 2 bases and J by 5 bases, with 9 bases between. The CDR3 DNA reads TGTGCCTGGAGTTACGGACAGGAGACCCAGTACTTC. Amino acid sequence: CAWSYGQETQYF.

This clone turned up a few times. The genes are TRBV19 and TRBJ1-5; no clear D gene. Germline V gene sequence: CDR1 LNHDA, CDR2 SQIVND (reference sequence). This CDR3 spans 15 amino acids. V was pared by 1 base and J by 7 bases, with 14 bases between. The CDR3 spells CASSIGPDALQPQHF. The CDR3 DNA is TGTGCCAGTAGTATAGGCCCAGATGCCTTGCAGCCCCAGCATTTT.

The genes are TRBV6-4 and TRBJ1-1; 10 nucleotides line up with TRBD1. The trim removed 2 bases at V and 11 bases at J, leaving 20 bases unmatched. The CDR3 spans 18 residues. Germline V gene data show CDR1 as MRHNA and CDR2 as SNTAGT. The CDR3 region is CASSDLYRGPGQGYGAFF. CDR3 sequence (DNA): TGTGCCAGCAGTGACCTCTATAGGGGTCCGGGACAGGGGTATGGGGCTTTCTTT.

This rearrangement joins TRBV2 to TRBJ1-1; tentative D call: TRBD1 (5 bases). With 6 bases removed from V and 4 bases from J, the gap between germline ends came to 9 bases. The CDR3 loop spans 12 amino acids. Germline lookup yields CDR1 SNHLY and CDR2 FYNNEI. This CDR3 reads CASSAQGTEAFF. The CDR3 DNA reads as TGTGCCAGCAGCGCCCAGGGCACTGAAGCTTTCTTT.

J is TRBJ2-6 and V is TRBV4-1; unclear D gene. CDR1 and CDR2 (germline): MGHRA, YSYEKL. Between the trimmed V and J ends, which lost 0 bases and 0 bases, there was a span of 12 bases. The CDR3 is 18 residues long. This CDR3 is CASSQDFTEHSGANVLTF. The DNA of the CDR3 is TGCGCCAGCAGCCAAGATTTCACAGAACACTCTGGGGCCAACGTCCTGACTTTC.

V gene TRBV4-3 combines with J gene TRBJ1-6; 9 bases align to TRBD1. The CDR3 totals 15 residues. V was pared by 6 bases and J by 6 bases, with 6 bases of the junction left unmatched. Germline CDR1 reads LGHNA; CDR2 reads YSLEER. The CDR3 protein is CASRRGTGRNSPLHF. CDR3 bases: TGCGCCAGCAGGCGGGGGACAGGGCGTAATTCACCCCTCCACTTT.

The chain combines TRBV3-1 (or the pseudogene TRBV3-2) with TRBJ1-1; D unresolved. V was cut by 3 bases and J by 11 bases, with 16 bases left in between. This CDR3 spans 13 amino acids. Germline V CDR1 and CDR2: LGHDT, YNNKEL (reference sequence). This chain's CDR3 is CASSQALRLRAFF. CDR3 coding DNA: TGTGCCAGCAGCCAGGCCCTCAGACTGCGGGCTTTCTTT.

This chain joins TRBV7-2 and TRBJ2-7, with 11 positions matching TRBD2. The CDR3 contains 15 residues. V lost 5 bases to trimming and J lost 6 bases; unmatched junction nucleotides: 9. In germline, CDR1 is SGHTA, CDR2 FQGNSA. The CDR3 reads CASSPTSGRSREQYF. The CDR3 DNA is TGTGCCAGCAGCCCAACTAGCGGGAGAAGCCGCGAGCAGTACTTC.

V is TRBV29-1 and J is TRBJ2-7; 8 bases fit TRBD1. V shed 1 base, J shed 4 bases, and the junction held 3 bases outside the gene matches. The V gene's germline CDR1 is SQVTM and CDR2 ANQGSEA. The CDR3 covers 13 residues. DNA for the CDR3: TGCAGCGTTGAAGGACAGGGGCTTTACGAGCAGTACTTC. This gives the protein CSVEGQGLYEQYF.

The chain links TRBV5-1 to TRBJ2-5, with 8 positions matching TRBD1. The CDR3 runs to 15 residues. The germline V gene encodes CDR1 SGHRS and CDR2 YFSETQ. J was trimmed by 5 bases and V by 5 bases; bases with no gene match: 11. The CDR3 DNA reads TGCGCCAGCAGTTCCGGGACAGGCCATATTGAGACCCAGTACTTC. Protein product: CASSSGTGHIETQYF.

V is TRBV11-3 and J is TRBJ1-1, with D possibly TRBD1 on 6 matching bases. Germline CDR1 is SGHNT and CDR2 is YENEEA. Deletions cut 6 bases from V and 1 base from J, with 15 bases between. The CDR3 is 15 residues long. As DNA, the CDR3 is TGTGCCAGCAGTGAGGTTTTAGGGGGGAACACTGAAGCTTTCTTT. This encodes CASSEVLGGNTEAFF.

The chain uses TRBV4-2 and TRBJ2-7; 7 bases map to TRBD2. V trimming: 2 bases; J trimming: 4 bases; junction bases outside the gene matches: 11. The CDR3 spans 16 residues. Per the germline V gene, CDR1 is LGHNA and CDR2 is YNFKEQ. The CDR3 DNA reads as TGTGCCAGCAGCCAACTTCTAGCGGAAGAGGGTTACGAGCAGTACTTC. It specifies CASSQLLAEEGYEQYF.

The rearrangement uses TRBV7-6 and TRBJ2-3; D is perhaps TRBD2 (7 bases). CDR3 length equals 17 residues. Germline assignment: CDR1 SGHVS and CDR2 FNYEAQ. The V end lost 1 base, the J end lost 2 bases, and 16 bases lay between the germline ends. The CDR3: CASSLEGGVRATDTQYF. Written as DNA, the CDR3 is TGTGCCAGCAGCTTAGAGGGGGGGGTGAGGGCCACAGATACGCAGTATTTT.

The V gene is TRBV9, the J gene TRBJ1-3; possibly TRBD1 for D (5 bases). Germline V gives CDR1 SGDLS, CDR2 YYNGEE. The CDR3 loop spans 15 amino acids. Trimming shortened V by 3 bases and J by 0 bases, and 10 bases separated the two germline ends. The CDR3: CASSAPGGSGNTIYF. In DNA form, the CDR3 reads TGTGCCAGCAGCGCCCCGGGGGGCTCTGGAAACACCATATATTTT.

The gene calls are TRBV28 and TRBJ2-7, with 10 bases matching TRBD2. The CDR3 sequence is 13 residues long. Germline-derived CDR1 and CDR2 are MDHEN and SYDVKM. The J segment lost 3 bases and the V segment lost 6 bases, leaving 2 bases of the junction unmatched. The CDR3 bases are TGTGCCAGCAGACTAGCGGGGATCTACGAGCAGTACTTC. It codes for CASRLAGIYEQYF.

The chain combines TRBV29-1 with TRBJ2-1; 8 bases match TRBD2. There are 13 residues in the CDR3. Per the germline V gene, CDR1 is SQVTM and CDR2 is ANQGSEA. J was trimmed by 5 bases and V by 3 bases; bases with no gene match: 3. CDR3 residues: CSVDSGIHNEQFF. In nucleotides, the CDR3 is TGCAGCGTTGATAGCGGGATCCACAATGAGCAGTTCTTC.

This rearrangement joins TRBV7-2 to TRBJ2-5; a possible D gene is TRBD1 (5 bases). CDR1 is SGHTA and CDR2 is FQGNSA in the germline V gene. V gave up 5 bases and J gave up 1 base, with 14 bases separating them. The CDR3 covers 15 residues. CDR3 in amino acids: CASSLTGHFQETQYF. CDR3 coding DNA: TGTGCCAGCAGCCTAACTGGACATTTCCAAGAGACCCAGTACTTC.

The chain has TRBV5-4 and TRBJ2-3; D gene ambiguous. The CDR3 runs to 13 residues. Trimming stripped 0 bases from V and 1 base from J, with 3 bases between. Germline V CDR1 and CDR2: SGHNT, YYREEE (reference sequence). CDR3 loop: CASSLVGTDTQYF. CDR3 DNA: TGTGCCAGCAGCTTGGTCGGCACAGATACGCAGTATTTT.

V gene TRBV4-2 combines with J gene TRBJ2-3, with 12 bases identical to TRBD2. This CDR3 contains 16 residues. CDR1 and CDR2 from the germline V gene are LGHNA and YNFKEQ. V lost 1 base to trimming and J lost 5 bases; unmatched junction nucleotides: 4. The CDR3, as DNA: TGTGCCAGCAGCCAAGGACTAGCGGGAGTTCAAGATACGCAGTATTTT. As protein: CASSQGLAGVQDTQYF.

CDR3 sequence reads: CASRLTSGGTTQYF. CDR3 in DNA: TGCGCCAGCAGACTTACTAGCGGGGGCACTACCCAGTATTTT. The gene calls are TRBV4-3 and TRBJ2-3; 11 nucleotides line up with TRBD2. Unmatched junction bases numbered 11, after V lost 6 bases and J lost 12 bases. Germline V gene data show CDR1 as LGHNA and CDR2 as YSLEER. The CDR3 extends over 14 amino acids.

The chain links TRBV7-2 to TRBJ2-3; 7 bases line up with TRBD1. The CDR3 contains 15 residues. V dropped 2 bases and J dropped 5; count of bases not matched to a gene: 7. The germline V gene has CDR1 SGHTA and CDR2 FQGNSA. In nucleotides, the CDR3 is TGTGCCAGCAGCTTACAAAAGGGGGCCGGAGATACGCAGTATTTT. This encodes CASSLQKGAGDTQYF.

This CDR3 is CASSHPAQGSNEQYF. CDR3 sequence (DNA): TGTGCCAGCAGCCACCCAGCACAGGGGTCCAACGAGCAGTACTTC. The rearrangement uses TRBV4-2 and TRBJ2-7; TRBD1 agrees at 7 bases. The CDR3 totals 15 residues. The V segment lost 3 bases and the J segment 5 bases; nucleotides outside the gene matches: 10. Germline V gene data show CDR1 as LGHNA and CDR2 as YNFKEQ.

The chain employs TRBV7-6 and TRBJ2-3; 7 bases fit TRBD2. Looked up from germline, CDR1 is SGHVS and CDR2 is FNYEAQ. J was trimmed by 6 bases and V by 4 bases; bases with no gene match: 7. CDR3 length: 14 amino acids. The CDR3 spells CASSSGEGWDTQYF. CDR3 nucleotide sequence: TGTGCCAGCAGCTCCGGGGAGGGCTGGGATACGCAGTATTTT.

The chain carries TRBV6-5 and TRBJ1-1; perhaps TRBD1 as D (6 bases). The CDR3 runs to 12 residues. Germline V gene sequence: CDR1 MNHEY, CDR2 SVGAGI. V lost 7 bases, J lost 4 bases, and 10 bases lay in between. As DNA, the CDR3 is TGTGCCAGCAATAAAGGGGGCACTGAAGCTTTCTTT. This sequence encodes CASNKGGTEAFF.

CDR3 protein: CASSFPDRPDGQYF. As DNA, the CDR3 is TGTGCCAGCAGTTTCCCAGACAGGCCCGACGGGCAGTACTTC. V and J are TRBV6-2 or TRBV6-3 and TRBJ2-7; D may be TRBD1 (6 bases). V was cut by 4 bases and J by 9 bases, with 19 bases left in between. The length of the CDR3 is 14 residues. Germline V gives CDR1 MNHEY, CDR2 SVGEGT.

CDR3: CASSWEREMYNEQFF. DNA of the CDR3: TGTGCCAGCAGCTGGGAGCGGGAGATGTACAATGAGCAGTTCTTC. V gene TRBV5-5 combines with J gene TRBJ2-1, with 8 positions matching TRBD2. The CDR3 covers 15 residues. CDR1 and CDR2 from the germline V gene are SGHKS and YYEKEE (reference sequence). V lost 3 bases and J lost 4; bases outside the gene matches: 6.

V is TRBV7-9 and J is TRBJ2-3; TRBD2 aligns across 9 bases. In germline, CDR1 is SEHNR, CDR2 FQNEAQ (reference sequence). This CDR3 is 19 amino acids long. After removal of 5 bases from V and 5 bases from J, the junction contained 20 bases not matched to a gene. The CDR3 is CASSPHPGREGPRGDTQYF. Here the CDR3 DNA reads TGTGCCAGCAGCCCCCACCCAGGGCGGGAGGGCCCTCGTGGAGATACGCAGTATTTT.

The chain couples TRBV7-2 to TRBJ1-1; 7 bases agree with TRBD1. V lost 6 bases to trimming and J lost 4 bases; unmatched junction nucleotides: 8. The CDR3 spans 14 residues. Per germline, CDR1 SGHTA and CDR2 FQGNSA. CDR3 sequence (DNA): TGTGCCAGCAGACTGATTAGGACAGGCACTGAAGCTTTCTTT. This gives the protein CASRLIRTGTEAFF.

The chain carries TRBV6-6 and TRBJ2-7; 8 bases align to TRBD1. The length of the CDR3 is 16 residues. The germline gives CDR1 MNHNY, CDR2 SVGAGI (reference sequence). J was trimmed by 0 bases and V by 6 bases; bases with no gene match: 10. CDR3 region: CASRAWGQASSYEQYF. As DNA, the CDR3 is TGTGCCAGCAGGGCCTGGGGACAGGCAAGCTCCTACGAGCAGTACTTC.